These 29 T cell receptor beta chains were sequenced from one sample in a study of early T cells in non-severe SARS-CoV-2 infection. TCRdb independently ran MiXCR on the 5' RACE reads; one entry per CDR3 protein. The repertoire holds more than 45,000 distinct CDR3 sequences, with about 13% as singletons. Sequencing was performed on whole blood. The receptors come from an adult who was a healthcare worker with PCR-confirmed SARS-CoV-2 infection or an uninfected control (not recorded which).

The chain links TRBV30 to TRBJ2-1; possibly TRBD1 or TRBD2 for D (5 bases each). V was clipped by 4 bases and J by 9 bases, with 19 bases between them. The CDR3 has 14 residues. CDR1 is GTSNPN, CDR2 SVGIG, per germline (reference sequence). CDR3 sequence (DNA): TGTGCCTGGAAGGGGCGGGTTGGTTCTAGTGAGCAGTTCTTC. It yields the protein CAWKGRVGSSEQFF.

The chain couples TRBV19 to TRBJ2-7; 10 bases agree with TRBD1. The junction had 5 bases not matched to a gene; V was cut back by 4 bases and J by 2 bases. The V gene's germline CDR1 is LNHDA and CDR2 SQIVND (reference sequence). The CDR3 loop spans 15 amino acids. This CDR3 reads CASSTVGQGAYEQYF. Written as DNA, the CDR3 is TGTGCCAGTAGTACCGTTGGACAGGGGGCCTACGAGCAGTACTTC.

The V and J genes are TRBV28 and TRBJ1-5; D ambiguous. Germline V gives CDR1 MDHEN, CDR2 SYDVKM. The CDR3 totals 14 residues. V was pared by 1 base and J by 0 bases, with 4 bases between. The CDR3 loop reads CASSLLISNQPQHF. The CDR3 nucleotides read TGTGCCAGCAGTTTATTGATTAGCAATCAGCCCCAGCATTTT. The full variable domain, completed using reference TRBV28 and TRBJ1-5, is DVKVTQSSRYLVKRTGEKVFLECVQDMDHENMFWYRQDPGLGLRLIYFSYDVKMKEKGDIPEGYSVSREKKERFSLILESASTNQTSMYLCASSLLISNQPQHFGDGTRLSIL.

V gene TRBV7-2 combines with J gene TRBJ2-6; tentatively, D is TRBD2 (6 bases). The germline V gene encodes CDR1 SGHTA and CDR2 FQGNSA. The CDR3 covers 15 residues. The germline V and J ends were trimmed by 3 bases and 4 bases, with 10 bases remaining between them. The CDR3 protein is CASSFGGTGANVLTF. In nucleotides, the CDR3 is TGTGCCAGCAGCTTTGGAGGGACCGGGGCCAACGTCCTGACTTTC.

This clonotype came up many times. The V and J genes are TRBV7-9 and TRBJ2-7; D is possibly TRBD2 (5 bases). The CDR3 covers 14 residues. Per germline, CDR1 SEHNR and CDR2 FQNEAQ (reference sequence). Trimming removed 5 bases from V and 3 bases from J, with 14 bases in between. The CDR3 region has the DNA TGTGCCAGCAGCCTATCCGGGGTCAACTACGAGCAGTACTTC. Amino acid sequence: CASSLSGVNYEQYF. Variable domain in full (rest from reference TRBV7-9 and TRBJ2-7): DTGVSQNPRHKITKRGQNVTFRCDPISEHNRLYWYRQTLGQGPEFLTYFQNEAQLEKSRLLSDRFSAERPKGSFSTLEIQRTEQGDSAMYLCASSLSGVNYEQYFGPGTRLTVT.

CDR3 sequence: CASSMGTEAFF. The CDR3 DNA sequence: TGTGCCAGCTCAATGGGAACTGAAGCTTTCTTT. The chain is built from TRBV18 and TRBJ1-1; D not resolved. CDR1 and CDR2 from the germline V gene are KGHSH and LQKENI. There are 11 residues in the CDR3. V was trimmed by 5 bases and J by 5 bases, leaving 6 bases between them.

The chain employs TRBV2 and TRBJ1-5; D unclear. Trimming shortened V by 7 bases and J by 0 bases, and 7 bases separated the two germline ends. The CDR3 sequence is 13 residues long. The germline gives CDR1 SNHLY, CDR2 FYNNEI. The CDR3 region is CASKRDSNQPQHF. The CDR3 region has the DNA TGTGCCAGCAAGAGGGATAGCAATCAGCCCCAGCATTTT.

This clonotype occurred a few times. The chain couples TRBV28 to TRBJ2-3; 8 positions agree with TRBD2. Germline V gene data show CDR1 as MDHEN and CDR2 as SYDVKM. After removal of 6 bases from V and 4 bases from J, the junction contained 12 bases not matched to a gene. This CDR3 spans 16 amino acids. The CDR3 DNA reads TGTGCCAGCAGGCGTCCCCGGGAGGGCCGATCAGATACGCAGTATTTT. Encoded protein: CASRRPREGRSDTQYF.

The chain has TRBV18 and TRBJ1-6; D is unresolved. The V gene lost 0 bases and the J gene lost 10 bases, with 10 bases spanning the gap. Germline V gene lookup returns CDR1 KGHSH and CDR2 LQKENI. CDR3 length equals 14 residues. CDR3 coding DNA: TGTGCCAGCTCACCACCGAGTGTAGACTCACCCCTCCACTTT. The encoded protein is CASSPPSVDSPLHF.

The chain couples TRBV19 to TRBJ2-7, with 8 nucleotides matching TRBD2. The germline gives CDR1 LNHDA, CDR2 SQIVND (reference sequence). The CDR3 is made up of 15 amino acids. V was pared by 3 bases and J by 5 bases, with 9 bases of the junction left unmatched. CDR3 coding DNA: TGTGCCAGTAGTATCGTGACGGGGGGGCCCCACGAGCAGTACTTC. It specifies CASSIVTGGPHEQYF. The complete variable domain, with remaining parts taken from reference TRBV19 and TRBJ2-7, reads DGGITQSPKYLFRKEGQNVTLSCEQNLNHDAMYWYRQDPGQGLRLIYYSQIVNDFQKGDIAEGYSVSREKKESFPLTVTSAQKNPTAFYLCASSIVTGGPHEQYFGPGTRLTVT.

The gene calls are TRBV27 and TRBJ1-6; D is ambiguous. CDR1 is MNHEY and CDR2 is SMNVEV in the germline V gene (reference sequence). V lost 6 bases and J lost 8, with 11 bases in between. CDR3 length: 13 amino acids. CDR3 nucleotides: TGTGCCAGCAGGTCTACATCGGATTCACCCCTCCACTTT. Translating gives CASRSTSDSPLHF.

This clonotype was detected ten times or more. The CDR3 DNA reads as TGTGCCAGCAGCCGGGGACAGCTCATGAACACTGAAGCTTTCTTT. Amino acid sequence: CASSRGQLMNTEAFF. This sequence joins TRBV7-8 and TRBJ1-1; 7 bases align to TRBD1. V lost 5 bases to trimming and J lost 0 bases; unmatched junction nucleotides: 6. CDR1 and CDR2 from the germline V gene are SGHVS and FQNEAQ. This CDR3 is built from 15 residues.

The CDR3 protein is CSGTGGHYGYTF. CDR3 nucleotide sequence: TGCAGCGGGACAGGGGGCCACTATGGCTACACCTTC. The chain carries TRBV29-1 and TRBJ1-2, with 11 bases that match TRBD1. Germline CDR1 and CDR2: SQVTM and ANQGSEA. Losses at the gene ends were 7 bases for V and 3 bases for J; bases not matched to a gene: 1. The CDR3 sequence is 12 residues long.

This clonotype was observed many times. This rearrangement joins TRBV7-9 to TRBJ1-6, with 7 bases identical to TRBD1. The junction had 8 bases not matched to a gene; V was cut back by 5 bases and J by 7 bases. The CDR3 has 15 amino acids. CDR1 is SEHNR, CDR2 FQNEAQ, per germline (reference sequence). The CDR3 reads CASSPKGARNSPLHF. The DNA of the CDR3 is TGTGCCAGCAGCCCAAAGGGGGCGAGGAATTCACCCCTCCACTTT.

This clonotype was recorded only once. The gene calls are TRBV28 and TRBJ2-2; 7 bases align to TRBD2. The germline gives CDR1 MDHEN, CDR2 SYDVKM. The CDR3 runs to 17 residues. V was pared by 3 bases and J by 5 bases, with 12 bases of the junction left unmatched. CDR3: CASSFPQGGRGTGELFF. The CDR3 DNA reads TGTGCCAGCAGTTTCCCCCAGGGAGGGAGAGGGACCGGGGAGCTGTTTTTT.

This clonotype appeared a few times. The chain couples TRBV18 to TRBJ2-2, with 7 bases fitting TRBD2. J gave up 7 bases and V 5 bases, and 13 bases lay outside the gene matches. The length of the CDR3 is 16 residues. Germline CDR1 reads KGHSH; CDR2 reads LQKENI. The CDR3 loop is CASSTLPASGHGELFF. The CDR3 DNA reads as TGTGCCAGCTCAACTCTTCCGGCTAGCGGTCACGGGGAGCTGTTTTTT.

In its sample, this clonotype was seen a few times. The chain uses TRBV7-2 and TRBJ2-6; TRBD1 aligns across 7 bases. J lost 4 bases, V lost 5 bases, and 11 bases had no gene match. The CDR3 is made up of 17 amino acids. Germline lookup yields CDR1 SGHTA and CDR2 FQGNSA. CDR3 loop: CASSAPGQSPGANVLTF. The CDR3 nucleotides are TGTGCCAGCAGCGCTCCGGGACAGTCTCCCGGGGCCAACGTCCTGACTTTC.

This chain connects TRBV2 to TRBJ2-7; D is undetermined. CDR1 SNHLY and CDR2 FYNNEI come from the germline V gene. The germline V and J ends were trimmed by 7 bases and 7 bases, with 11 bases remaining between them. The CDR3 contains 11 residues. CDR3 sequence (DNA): TGTGCCAGCAACTATTTCTCAGAGCAGTACTTC. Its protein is CASNYFSEQYF.

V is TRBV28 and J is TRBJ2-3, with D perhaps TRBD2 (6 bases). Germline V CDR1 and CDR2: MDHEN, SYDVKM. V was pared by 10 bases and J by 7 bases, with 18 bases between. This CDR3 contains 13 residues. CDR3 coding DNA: TGTGCCATTCAAATCCGTGGAGGGAATACGCAGTATTTT. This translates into CAIQIRGGNTQYF.

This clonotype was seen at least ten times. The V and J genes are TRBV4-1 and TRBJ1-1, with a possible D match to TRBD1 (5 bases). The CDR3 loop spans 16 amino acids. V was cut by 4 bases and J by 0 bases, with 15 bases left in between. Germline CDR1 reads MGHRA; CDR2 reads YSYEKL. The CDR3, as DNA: TGCGCCAGCAGCCGGATATGGGGGTATATGAACACTGAAGCTTTCTTT. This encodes CASSRIWGYMNTEAFF.

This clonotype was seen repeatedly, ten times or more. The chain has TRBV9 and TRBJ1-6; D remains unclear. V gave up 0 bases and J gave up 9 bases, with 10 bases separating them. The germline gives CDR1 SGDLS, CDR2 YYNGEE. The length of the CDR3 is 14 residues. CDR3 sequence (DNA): TGTGCCAGCAGCGTAGGGGTTCGAGGTTCACCCCTCCACTTT. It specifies CASSVGVRGSPLHF.

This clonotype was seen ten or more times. The CDR3, as DNA: TGCAGTGCTAGACTACAGGGTGGTGGAAACACCATATATTTT. Translation gives CSARLQGGGNTIYF. This chain connects TRBV20-1 to TRBJ1-3; possible D gene TRBD1, 6 bases. V was cut by 2 bases and J by 3 bases, with 11 bases left in between. Germline values: CDR1 DFQATT, CDR2 SNEGSKA (reference sequence). This CDR3 has 14 residues.

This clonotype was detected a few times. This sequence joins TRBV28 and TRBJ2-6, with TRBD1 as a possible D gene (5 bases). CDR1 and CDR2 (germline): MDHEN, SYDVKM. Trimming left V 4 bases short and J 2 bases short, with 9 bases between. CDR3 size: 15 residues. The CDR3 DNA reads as TGTGCCAGCAGTTCCAGGGTCCCTGGGGCCAACGTCCTGACTTTC. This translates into CASSSRVPGANVLTF.

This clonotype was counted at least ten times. CDR3 residues: CASSADSGPYEQYF. CDR3 DNA: TGCGCCAGCAGCGCAGACTCGGGGCCCTACGAGCAGTACTTC. V usage is TRBV5-1 and J usage is TRBJ2-7; D is perhaps TRBD1 or TRBD2 (5 bases each). V dropped 4 bases and J dropped 2 bases, with 13 bases sitting between them. Germline CDR1 and CDR2: SGHRS and YFSETQ. The CDR3 has 14 amino acids.

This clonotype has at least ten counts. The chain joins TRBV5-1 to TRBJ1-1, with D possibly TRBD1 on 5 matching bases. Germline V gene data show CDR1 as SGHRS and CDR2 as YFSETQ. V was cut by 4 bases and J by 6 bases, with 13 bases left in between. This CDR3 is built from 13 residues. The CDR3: CASSPRGASEAFF. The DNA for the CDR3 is TGCGCCAGCAGCCCCCGAGGGGCCTCTGAAGCTTTCTTT. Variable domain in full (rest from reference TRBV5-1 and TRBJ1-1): KAGVTQTPRYLIKTRGQQVTLSCSPISGHRSVSWYQQTPGQGLQFLFEYFSETQRNKGNFPGRFSGRQFSNSRSEMNVSTLELGDSALYLCASSPRGASEAFFGQGTRLTVV.

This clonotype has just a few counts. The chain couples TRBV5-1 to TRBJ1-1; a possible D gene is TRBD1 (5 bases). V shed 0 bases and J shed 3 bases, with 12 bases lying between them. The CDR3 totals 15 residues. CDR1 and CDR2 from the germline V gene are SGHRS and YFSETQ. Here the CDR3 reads CASSLVSGGDTEAFF. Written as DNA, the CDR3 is TGCGCCAGCAGCTTGGTAAGCGGAGGGGACACTGAAGCTTTCTTT.

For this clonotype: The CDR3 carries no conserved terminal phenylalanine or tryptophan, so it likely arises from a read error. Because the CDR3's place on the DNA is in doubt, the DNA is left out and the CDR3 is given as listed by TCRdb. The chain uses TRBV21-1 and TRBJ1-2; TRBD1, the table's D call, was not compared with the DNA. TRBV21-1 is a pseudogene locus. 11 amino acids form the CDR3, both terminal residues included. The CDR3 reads CASSKGTLYCL.

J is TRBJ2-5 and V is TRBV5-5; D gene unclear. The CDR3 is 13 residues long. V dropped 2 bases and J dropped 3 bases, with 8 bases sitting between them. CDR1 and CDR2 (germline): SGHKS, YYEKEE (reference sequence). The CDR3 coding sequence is TGTGCCAGCAGCTTCTCGAGCGAAGAGACCCAGTACTTC. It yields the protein CASSFSSEETQYF.

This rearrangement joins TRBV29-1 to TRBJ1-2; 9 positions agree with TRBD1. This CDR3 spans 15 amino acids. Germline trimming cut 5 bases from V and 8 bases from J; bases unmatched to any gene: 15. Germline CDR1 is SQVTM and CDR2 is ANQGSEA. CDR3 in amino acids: CSVLPQGAGSKGYTF. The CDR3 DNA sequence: TGCAGCGTTTTACCACAGGGGGCTGGGTCGAAGGGCTACACCTTC.